This T cell receptor (beta chain) was identified during a study of somatic mutations in cytotoxic T cells in rheumatoid arthritis. The study's findings and limits: The targets (antigens) of the expanded CD8+ clones were not known. Age-dependent increases in CD8+ clonality occurred in rheumatoid arthritis patients but not in healthy controls. Between rheumatoid arthritis patients and age-matched healthy controls, CD8+ T-cell clonality showed no significant difference.

With regard to this clone: Its antigen is unidentified.

Assay used: immunoSEQ multiplex PCR; TCRdb lists only in-frame clones, some missing. This table holds 2,500 to 3,500 clones, around 83% found once. Isolating CD4+ and CD8+ cells involved positive magnetic bead selection on an AutoMACS. Their purity was then checked by flow cytometry. Trimming left V 2 bases short and J 2 bases short, with 9 bases between. Germline CDR1 MDHEN, CDR2 SYDVKM. The CDR3 sequence is 15 residues long. This TCR came from a woman in her forties or fifties with rheumatoid arthritis. The material sequenced was CD8+ T cells sorted from blood. This rearrangement joins TRBV28 to TRBJ2-2; a possible D gene is TRBD2 (6 bases). The CDR3 region has the DNA TGTGCCAGCAGTTTAGGAGGGTCCAACACCGGGGAGCTGTTTTTT. It is translated as CASSLGGSNTGELFF. Supplemented by reference TRBV28 and TRBJ2-2, the full variable domain reads DVKVTQSSRYLVKRTGEKVFLECVQDMDHENMFWYRQDPGLGLRLIYFSYDVKMKEKGDIPEGYSVSREKKERFSLILESASTNQTSMYLCASSLGGSNTGELFFGEGSRLTVL.